These 27 T cell receptor beta chains share one sample of origin, sequenced in a study of T-cell reconstitution after alpha-beta-depleted transplantation in children (dated by TCRdb to 2016 to 2017). The method behind the library was PCR. The instrument given in TCRdb is Illumina HiSeq 2500. Molecular barcoding was employed in the preparation of TCR libraries, with unique molecular identifiers being used to normalize TCRbeta repertoire quantification. Using fastp trimming at Q25 and MiXCR clonotype assembly, TCRdb reanalyzed the public sequencing data and kept in-frame beta chains. All rows with the same CDR3 protein become a single entry with the most common DNA and genes. This sample lists hundreds of thousands of distinct CDR3 sequences; roughly 15% were detected once. About 41% of the sample is taken by the ten largest. The sample's treatment or condition label is to be understood as: allogeneic hematopoietic cell transplantation with graft depleted of TCRalphabeta T cells and CD19 B cells.

This material consisted of PBMCs, mostly from graft donor cells, taken 360 days after TCRalphabeta/CD19-depleted stem cell transplant. These TCRs come from a male patient aged 2-15 years who had a stem cell transplant for acute lymphoblastic leukemia, so the T cells may come from the graft donor.

This clonotype was seen only a few times. The chain couples TRBV6-2 or TRBV6-3 to TRBJ2-7; possibly TRBD2 for D (6 bases). The V end lost 2 bases, the J end lost 2 bases, and 10 bases lay between the germline ends. Germline V gives CDR1 MNHEY, CDR2 SVGEGT. CDR3 length: 14 amino acids. CDR3 residues: CASSYAGLTYEQYF. CDR3 bases: TGTGCCAGCAGTTACGCGGGACTCACCTACGAGCAGTACTTC.

In this sample, this clonotype turned up a few times. This chain connects TRBV20-1 to TRBJ2-1, with D uncertain. Germline V gene sequence: CDR1 DFQATT, CDR2 SNEGSKA (reference sequence). The CDR3 totals 14 residues. V was clipped by 3 bases and J by 3 bases, with 12 bases between them. CDR3 nucleotide sequence: TGCAGTGCTAGGGGCCAGGTGGACTACAATGAGCAGTTCTTC. Residues: CSARGQVDYNEQFF.

This clonotype was counted a few times. The junction departs from germline at one end; a sequencing error may be responsible. The V gene is TRBV20-1, the J gene TRBJ1-2; D is undetermined. CDR1 DFQATT and CDR2 SNEGSKA come from the germline V gene (reference sequence). The CDR3 is 8 amino acids. The CDR3 here is CSASGHTF. CDR3 nucleotides: TGCAGTGCTAGTGGCCACACCTTC.

This chain connects TRBV18 to TRBJ2-1; a possible D gene is TRBD2 (6 bases). Germline V gene data show CDR1 as KGHSH and CDR2 as LQKENI. This CDR3 region has 16 residues. Trimming shortened V by 0 bases and J by 1 base, and 10 bases separated the two germline ends. CDR3 DNA: TGTGCCAGCTCACCACCGATACTAGCATCCTACAATGAGCAGTTCTTC. Translated: CASSPPILASYNEQFF.

J is TRBJ2-3 and V is TRBV20-1; 7 bases fit TRBD2. The CDR3 runs 11 residues. From germline, CDR1 is DFQATT and CDR2 SNEGSKA (reference sequence). V shed 6 bases, J shed 5 bases, and the junction held 2 bases outside the gene matches. CDR3 nucleotide sequence: TGCAGTGCCGAGCGGGGAGATACGCAGTATTTT. Protein: CSAERGDTQYF.

This clonotype was seen ten or more times. This rearrangement joins TRBV3-1 to TRBJ2-1, with 11 bases identical to TRBD2. CDR3 length: 15 amino acids. Trimming cost V 4 bases and J 4 bases; bases outside gene matches: 3. Germline-derived CDR1 and CDR2 are LGHDT and YNNKEL (reference sequence). The CDR3 DNA reads as TGTGCCAGCAGCCCCGGGACTAGCGGATACAATGAGCAGTTCTTC. It codes for CASSPGTSGYNEQFF.

This clonotype has just a few counts. J is TRBJ2-1 and V is TRBV20-1, with 11 bases identical to TRBD2. Germline trimming cut 6 bases from V and 6 bases from J; bases unmatched to any gene: 10. CDR1 and CDR2 from the germline V gene are DFQATT and SNEGSKA (reference sequence). This CDR3 has 15 amino acids. The CDR3 sequence: CSATSGSLEFNEQFF. The CDR3 DNA is TGCAGTGCAACTAGCGGGAGTCTAGAATTCAATGAGCAGTTCTTC.

The V gene is TRBV18, the J gene TRBJ2-7; TRBD1 might be the D (5 bases). V was pared by 6 bases and J by 5 bases, with 11 bases between. The CDR3 is 12 residues long. Germline assignment: CDR1 KGHSH and CDR2 LQKENI. CDR3 DNA: TGTGCCAGCTCGCCTCAGGGCGACGAGCAGTACTTC. Amino acid sequence: CASSPQGDEQYF.

This clonotype was counted between two and nine times. The rearrangement joins TRBV10-3 to TRBJ1-5, with D possibly matching TRBD1 (6 bases). Trimming cost V 8 bases and J 5 bases, with 19 bases left between them. CDR1 and CDR2 from the germline V gene are ENHRY and SYGVKD. There are 15 residues in the CDR3. CDR3 sequence reads: CAIDLGQGIYQPQHF. The CDR3 DNA reads as TGTGCCATCGATTTAGGGCAGGGGATATATCAGCCCCAGCATTTT.

This clonotype was counted a few times. V and J are TRBV4-3 and TRBJ2-5; TRBD1 is a possible D gene (5 bases). The CDR3 has 14 residues. CDR1 LGHNA and CDR2 YSLEER come from the germline V gene. V was shortened by 2 bases and J by 1 base, with 8 bases between the two germline ends. The DNA of the CDR3 is TGCGCCAGCAGCCAAACAGGTGCCCAAGAGACCCAGTACTTC. Protein sequence: CASSQTGAQETQYF.

There are many counts of this clonotype. The V call is TRBV12-3 or TRBV12-4, the J call TRBJ2-7; 12 bases fit TRBD1. The CDR3 totals 16 residues. V gave up 4 bases and J gave up 5 bases; unmatched junction bases: 9. The CDR3 region is CASSSWGTGGVDEQYF. The CDR3 region has the DNA TGTGCCAGCAGTTCCTGGGGGACAGGGGGCGTCGACGAGCAGTACTTC.

DNA for the CDR3: TGTGCCAGCAGGTGGACAGGGGGCCCCTACGAGCAGTACTTC. Residues: CASRWTGGPYEQYF. The rearrangement uses TRBV12-3 or TRBV12-4 and TRBJ2-7, with 11 bases that match TRBD1. V shed 6 bases, J shed 2 bases, and the junction held 3 bases outside the gene matches. This CDR3 comprises 14 residues.

V is TRBV4-3 and J is TRBJ2-3, with D unclear. V lost 1 base and J lost 2, with 19 bases in between. Germline V gene lookup returns CDR1 LGHNA and CDR2 YSLEER. CDR3 size: 18 residues. CDR3 in amino acids: CASSQVAVNSFSTDTQYF. The CDR3 nucleotides read TGCGCCAGCAGCCAAGTCGCAGTGAACTCCTTCTCCACAGATACGCAGTATTTT.

Only a few counts were recorded for this clonotype. The chain has TRBV28 and TRBJ2-5, with a tentative D call TRBD1 (6 bases). Germline assignment: CDR1 MDHEN and CDR2 SYDVKM. Trimming removed 5 bases from V and 7 bases from J, with 14 bases in between. The CDR3 runs 13 residues. CDR3 nucleotide sequence: TGTGCCAGCAGTACAGGGAATTTCGGGACCCAGTACTTC. Residues: CASSTGNFGTQYF.

This clonotype was recorded at least ten times. The CDR3 sequence: CASSFRRFQETQYF. In nucleotides, the CDR3 is TGTGCCAGCAGTTTCCGGAGGTTCCAAGAGACCCAGTACTTC. The V gene is TRBV12-3 or TRBV12-4, the J gene TRBJ2-5; D possibly corresponds to TRBD2 (5 bases). With 3 bases removed from V and 1 base from J, the gap between germline ends came to 9 bases. The CDR3 is 14 residues long.

The CDR3 DNA is TGTGCCAGCAGGGCCCGGGCTAGCGAGAGTTACAATGAGCAGTTCTTC. Its translation: CASRARASESYNEQFF. The J gene is TRBJ2-1, the V gene TRBV12-3 or TRBV12-4, with a weak D call TRBD2 (6 bases). This CDR3 is 16 amino acids long. Between the trimmed V and J ends, which lost 6 bases and 4 bases, there was a span of 19 bases.

This clonotype appeared a few times. CDR3 sequence: CASSNLGERRSTDTQYF. The CDR3 region has the DNA TGTGCCAGCAGCAACCTTGGGGAGCGCCGTAGCACAGATACGCAGTATTTT. This chain links TRBV7-8 with TRBJ2-3; D is possibly TRBD2 (5 bases). Germline CDR1 and CDR2: SGHVS and FQNEAQ. The V end lost 5 bases, the J end lost 0 bases, and 18 bases lay between the germline ends. The CDR3 runs 17 residues.

This clonotype was observed a few times. The chain recombines TRBV5-6 with TRBJ2-1; 9 nucleotides align to TRBD2. Germline assignment: CDR1 SGHDT and CDR2 YYEEEE. This CDR3 is built from 17 residues. The V and J ends lost 0 bases and 5 bases, in that order; junction bases with no gene match: 9. The CDR3 coding sequence is TGTGCCAGCAGCTTGGTTGGCGGGAGGGGACTTCACAATGAGCAGTTCTTC. Residues: CASSLVGGRGLHNEQFF.

There are a few counts of this clonotype. The gene calls are TRBV5-6 and TRBJ2-3; D perhaps matches TRBD2 (6 bases). V was clipped by 2 bases and J by 2 bases, with 12 bases between them. The CDR3 totals 15 residues. Germline CDR1 reads SGHDT; CDR2 reads YYEEEE. CDR3 protein: CASSFRDWYTDTQYF. The DNA of the CDR3 is TGTGCCAGCAGCTTCCGGGACTGGTACACAGATACGCAGTATTTT.

J is TRBJ2-7 and V is TRBV21-1. TRBV21-1 is a known pseudogene. The CDR3 is 14 residues long. The CDR3 loop reads CASSKGGKSYEQYF. CDR3 DNA sequence: TGTGCCAGCAGCAAGGGTGGGAAATCCTACGAGCAGTACTTC.

This sequence joins TRBV24-1 and TRBJ2-1; no clear D. Germline-derived CDR1 and CDR2 are KGHDR and SFDVKD. The CDR3 covers 15 residues. V lost 5 bases and J lost 9, with 19 bases in between. DNA of the CDR3: TGTGCCACCAGTGCCCCTCGGAACGGTGGCCTTGAGCAGTTCTTC. Amino acid sequence: CATSAPRNGGLEQFF.

This clonotype was found a few times. The chain has TRBV12-3 or TRBV12-4 and TRBJ1-6; D is uncertain. There are 13 residues in the CDR3. Trimming removed 10 bases at V and 2 bases at J, with 9 bases between. CDR3 sequence: CATRTTYNSPLHF. Written as DNA, the CDR3 is TGTGCCACCAGGACCACCTATAATTCACCCCTCCACTTT.

In the case of this clonotype: A junction boundary mismatches the germline segment, possibly from a read error. This sequence joins TRBV7-9 and TRBJ2-3, with D perhaps assigned TRBD1 or TRBD2 (5 bases each). The CDR3 contains 15 residues. The V gene's germline CDR1 is SEHNR and CDR2 FQNEAQ (reference sequence). The CDR3 sequence: CASSLTRAATGTQYF. The CDR3 bases are TGTGCCAGCAGCTTAACGAGGGCGGCCACAGGTACGCAGTATTTT.

This clonotype was seen at least ten times. This chain links TRBV9 with TRBJ2-7, with no clear D. This CDR3 spans 13 amino acids. CDR1 is SGDLS and CDR2 is YYNGEE in the germline V gene. Between the trimmed V and J ends, which lost 2 bases and 0 bases, there was a span of 6 bases. In DNA, the CDR3 is TGTGCCAGCAGCGTGGCAAGCTCCTACGAGCAGTACTTC. Residues: CASSVASSYEQYF. Combining the CDR3 with reference TRBV9 and TRBJ2-7 gives the whole variable domain DSGVTQTPKHLITATGQRVTLRCSPRSGDLSVYWYQQSLDQGLQFLIQYYNGEERAKGNILERFSAQQFPDLHSELNLSSLELGDSALYFCASSVASSYEQYFGPGTRLTVT.

This clonotype turned up a few times. The chain uses TRBV9 and TRBJ2-3; D unresolved. CDR3 length: 13 residues. The V end lost 0 bases, the J end lost 4 bases, and 6 bases lay between the germline ends. Germline-derived CDR1 and CDR2 are SGDLS and YYNGEE. Written as DNA, the CDR3 is TGTGCCAGCAGCGTAGGGATTCCAGATACGCAGTATTTT. This encodes CASSVGIPDTQYF.

V is TRBV7-9 and J is TRBJ1-1; D might be TRBD1 (5 bases). V was pared by 3 bases and J by 6 bases, with 14 bases between. The CDR3 loop spans 14 amino acids. CDR1 is SEHNR and CDR2 is FQNEAQ in the germline V gene (reference sequence). CDR3 nucleotide sequence: TGTGCCAGCAGCTTGTCCAGGGTATACGCTGAAGCTTTCTTT. Translated, it gives CASSLSRVYAEAFF. Together with reference TRBV7-9 and TRBJ1-1, the CDR3 gives the full variable domain: DTGVSQNPRHKITKRGQNVTFRCDPISEHNRLYWYRQTLGQGPEFLTYFQNEAQLEKSRLLSDRFSAERPKGSFSTLEIQRTEQGDSAMYLCASSLSRVYAEAFFGQGTRLTVV.

The CDR3 protein is CASSQDYAPGTYEQYF. CDR3 sequence (DNA): TGCGCCAGCAGCCAAGATTACGCCCCCGGGACCTACGAGCAGTACTTC. The V gene is TRBV4-3, the J gene TRBJ2-7; D perhaps matches TRBD2 (5 bases). Deletions cut 0 bases from V and 2 bases from J, with 14 bases between. Germline CDR1 LGHNA, CDR2 YSLEER. CDR3 length equals 16 residues.